The sequence of this TCR beta chain was determined in a study of radiotherapy plus CTLA-4 blockade in lung cancer. Assay used: immunoSEQ multiplex PCR; TCRdb lists only in-frame clones, some missing. The top ten hold roughly 4% of the sample, which has 45,000 to 75,000 clones, about 80% seen once. Details on this clone: Its cognate antigen is unknown.

General observations from the study: Tumor-origin TCR clones grew in blood after radiotherapy plus ipilimumab.

There are 15 residues in the CDR3. Trimming removed 1 base at V and 6 bases at J, with 14 bases between. Germline loops: CDR1 SGHTA, CDR2 FQGTGA. This clonotype was obtained from a human donor with non-small cell lung cancer who had a partial response to radiotherapy plus ipilimumab. Sequenced material: peripheral blood, taken from a patient treated with radiotherapy plus ipilimumab. This sequence joins TRBV7-3 and TRBJ2-3, with D possibly matching TRBD1 (6 bases). In DNA form, the CDR3 reads TGTGCCAGCAGCTTAAGACAGGCCAGTAGCGATACGCAGTATTTT. It translates to CASSLRQASSDTQYF.